This T cell receptor (beta chain) is drawn from a study of OX40 agonist ivuxolimab in advanced cancers. Study context: Partial response was recorded in three patients: one hepatocellular carcinoma and two cutaneous melanoma cases.

Study-wide points: Doses of 0.1 to 3.0 mg/kg were accompanied by clonal expansion of CD4+ and CD8+ blood T cells by week 6.

Concerning this clone: Its antigen is unidentified.

TCRdb keeps only in-frame clones here, not all; method: immunoSEQ multiplex PCR. The data hold 40,000 to 45,000 clones, with about 88% observed a single time. The specimen was CD4+ or CD8+ T cells sorted from blood, collected in a trial of the OX40 agonist ivuxolimab. This receptor was obtained from an adult with an advanced solid tumor such as melanoma, head and neck, liver or kidney cancer.

This CDR3 is CSGGTETTGEQYF. As DNA, the CDR3 is TGCAGCGGCGGGACAGAGACTACTGGGGAGCAGTACTTC. The rearrangement links TRBV29-1 to TRBJ2-7; D may be TRBD1 (7 bases). Trimming removed 7 bases at V and 7 bases at J, with 20 bases between. CDR1 and CDR2 from the germline V gene are SQVTM and ANQGSEA. The CDR3 contains 13 residues.